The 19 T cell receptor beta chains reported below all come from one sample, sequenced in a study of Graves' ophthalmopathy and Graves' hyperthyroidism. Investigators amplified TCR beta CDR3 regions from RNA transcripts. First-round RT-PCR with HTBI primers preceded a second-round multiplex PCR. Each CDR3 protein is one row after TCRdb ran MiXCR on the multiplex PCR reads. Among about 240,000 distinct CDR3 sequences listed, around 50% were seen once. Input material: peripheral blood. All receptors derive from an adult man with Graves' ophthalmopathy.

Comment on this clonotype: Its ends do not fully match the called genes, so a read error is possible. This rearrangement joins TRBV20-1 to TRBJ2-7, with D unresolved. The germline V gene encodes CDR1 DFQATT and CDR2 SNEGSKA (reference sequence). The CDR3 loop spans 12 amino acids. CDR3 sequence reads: CSAQRVIYKQYF. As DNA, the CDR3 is TGCAGTGCTCAAAGGGTTATCTACAAGCAGTACTTC.

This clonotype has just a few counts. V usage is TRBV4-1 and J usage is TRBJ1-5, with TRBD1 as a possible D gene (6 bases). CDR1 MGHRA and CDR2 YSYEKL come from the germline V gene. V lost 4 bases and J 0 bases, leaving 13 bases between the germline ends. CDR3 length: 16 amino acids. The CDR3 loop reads CASSPYGQHSNQPQHF. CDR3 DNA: TGCGCCAGCAGCCCTTACGGACAGCATAGCAATCAGCCCCAGCATTTT.

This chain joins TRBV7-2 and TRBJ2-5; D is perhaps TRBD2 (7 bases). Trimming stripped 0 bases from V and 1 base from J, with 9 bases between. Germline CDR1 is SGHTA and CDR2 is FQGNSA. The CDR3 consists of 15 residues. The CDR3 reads CASSLARGPQETQYF. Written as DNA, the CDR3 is TGTGCCAGCAGCTTAGCGCGGGGGCCCCAAGAGACCCAGTACTTC. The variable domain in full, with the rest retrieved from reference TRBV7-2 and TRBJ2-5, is GAGVSQSPSNKVTEKGKDVELRCDPISGHTALYWYRQSLGQGLEFLIYFQGNSAPDKSGLPSDRFSAERTGGSVSTLTIQRTQQEDSAVYLCASSLARGPQETQYFGPGTRLLVL.

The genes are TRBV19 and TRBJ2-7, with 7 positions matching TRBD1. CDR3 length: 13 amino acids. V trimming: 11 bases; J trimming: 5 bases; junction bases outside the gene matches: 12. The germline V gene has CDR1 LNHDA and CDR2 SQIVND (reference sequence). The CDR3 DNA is TGTGCCTGGAGTAGACAGGGAAGAGACGAGCAGTACTTC. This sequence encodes CAWSRQGRDEQYF.

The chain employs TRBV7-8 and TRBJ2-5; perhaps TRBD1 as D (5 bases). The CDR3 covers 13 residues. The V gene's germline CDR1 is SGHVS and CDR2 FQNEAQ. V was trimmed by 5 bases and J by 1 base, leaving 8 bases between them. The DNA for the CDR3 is TGTGCCAGCAGCATAGGGGTCCAAGAGACCCAGTACTTC. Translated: CASSIGVQETQYF.

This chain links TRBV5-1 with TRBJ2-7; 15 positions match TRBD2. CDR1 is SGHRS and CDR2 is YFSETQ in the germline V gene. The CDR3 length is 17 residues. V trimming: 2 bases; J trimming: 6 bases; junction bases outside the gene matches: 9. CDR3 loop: CASSLHSPGLAGGEQYF. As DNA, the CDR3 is TGCGCCAGCAGCTTACACTCTCCGGGACTAGCGGGAGGCGAGCAGTACTTC. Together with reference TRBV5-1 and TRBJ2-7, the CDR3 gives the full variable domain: KAGVTQTPRYLIKTRGQQVTLSCSPISGHRSVSWYQQTPGQGLQFLFEYFSETQRNKGNFPGRFSGRQFSNSRSEMNVSTLELGDSALYLCASSLHSPGLAGGEQYFGPGTRLTVT.

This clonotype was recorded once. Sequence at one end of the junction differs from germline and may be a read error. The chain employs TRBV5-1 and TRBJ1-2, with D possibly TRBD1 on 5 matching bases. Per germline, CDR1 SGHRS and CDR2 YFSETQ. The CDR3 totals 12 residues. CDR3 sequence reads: CASGFNRDGYTF. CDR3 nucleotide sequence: TGCGCCAGCGGCTTCAACCGGGACGGCTACACCTTC.

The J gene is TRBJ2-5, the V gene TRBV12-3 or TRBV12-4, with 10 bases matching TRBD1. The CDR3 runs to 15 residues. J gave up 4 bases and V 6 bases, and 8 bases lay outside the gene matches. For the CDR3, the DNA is TGTGCCAGCAGCAATACCGGGACAGGGGCAGAGACCCAGTACTTC. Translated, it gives CASSNTGTGAETQYF.

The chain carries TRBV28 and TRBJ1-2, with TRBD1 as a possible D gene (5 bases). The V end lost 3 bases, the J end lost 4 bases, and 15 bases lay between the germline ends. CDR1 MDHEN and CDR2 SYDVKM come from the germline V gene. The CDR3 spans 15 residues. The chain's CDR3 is CASSFQGPGAYGYTF. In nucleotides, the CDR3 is TGTGCCAGCAGTTTCCAGGGCCCGGGCGCCTATGGCTACACCTTC.

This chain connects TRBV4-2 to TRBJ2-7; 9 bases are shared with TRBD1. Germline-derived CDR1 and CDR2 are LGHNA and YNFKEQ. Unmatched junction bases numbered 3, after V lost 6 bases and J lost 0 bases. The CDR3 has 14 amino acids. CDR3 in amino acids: CASRLTGGSYEQYF. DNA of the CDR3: TGTGCCAGCAGATTGACAGGGGGCTCCTACGAGCAGTACTTC.

CDR3 coding DNA: TGTGCCAGCAGTGATGACCCTATCTTCTCCTACGAGCAGTACTTC. Amino acids: CASSDDPIFSYEQYF. The genes are TRBV2 and TRBJ2-7; no firm D call. Germline CDR1 is SNHLY and CDR2 is FYNNEI. CDR3 length: 15 residues. The V end lost 3 bases, the J end lost 0 bases, and 12 bases lay between the germline ends.

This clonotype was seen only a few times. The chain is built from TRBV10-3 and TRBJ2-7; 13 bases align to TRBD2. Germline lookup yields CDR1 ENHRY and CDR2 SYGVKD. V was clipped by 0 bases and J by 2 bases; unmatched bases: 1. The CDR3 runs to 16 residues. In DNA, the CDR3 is TGTGCCATCAGTGAGTCGGGACTAGCGGGACCCTACGAGCAGTACTTC. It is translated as CAISESGLAGPYEQYF.

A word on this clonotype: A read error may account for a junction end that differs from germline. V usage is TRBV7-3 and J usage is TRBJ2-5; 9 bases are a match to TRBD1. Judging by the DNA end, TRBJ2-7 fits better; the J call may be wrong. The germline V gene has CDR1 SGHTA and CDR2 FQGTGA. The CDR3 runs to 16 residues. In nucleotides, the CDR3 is TGCGCCAGCAGCCAAGATCGGAGGACAGGGGTTTACGAGCAGTACTTC. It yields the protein CASSQDRRTGVYEQYF.

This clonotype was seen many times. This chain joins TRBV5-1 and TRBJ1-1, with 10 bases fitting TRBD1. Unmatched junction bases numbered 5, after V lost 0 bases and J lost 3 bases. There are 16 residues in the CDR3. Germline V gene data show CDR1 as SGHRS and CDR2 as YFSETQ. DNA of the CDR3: TGCGCCAGCAGCTTGGGGGGACAGGGGTTGGACACTGAAGCTTTCTTT. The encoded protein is CASSLGGQGLDTEAFF.

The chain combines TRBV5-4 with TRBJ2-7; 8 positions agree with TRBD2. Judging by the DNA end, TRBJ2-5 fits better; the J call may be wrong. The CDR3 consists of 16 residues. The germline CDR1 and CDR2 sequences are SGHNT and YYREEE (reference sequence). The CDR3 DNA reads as TGTGCCAGCAGCTTAAGGCGGGAGGTCCCCCAAGAGACCCAGTACTTC. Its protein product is CASSLRREVPQETQYF.

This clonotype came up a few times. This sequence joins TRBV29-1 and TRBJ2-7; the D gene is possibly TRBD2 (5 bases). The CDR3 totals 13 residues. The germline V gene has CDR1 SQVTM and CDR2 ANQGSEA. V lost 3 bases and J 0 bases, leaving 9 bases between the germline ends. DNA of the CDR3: TGCAGCGTTGATGAGGGTTCCTCCTACGAGCAGTACTTC. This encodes CSVDEGSSYEQYF.

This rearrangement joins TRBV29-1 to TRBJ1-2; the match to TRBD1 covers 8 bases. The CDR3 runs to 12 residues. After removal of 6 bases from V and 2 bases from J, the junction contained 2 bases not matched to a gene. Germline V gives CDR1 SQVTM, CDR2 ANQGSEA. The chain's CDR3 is CSVGDRNYGYTF. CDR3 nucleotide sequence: TGCAGCGTGGGGGACAGGAACTATGGCTACACCTTC.

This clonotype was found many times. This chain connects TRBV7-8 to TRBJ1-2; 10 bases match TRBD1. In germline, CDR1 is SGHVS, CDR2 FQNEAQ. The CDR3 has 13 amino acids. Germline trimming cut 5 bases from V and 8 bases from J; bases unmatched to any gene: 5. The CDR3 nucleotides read TGTGCCAGCAGCACGGACAGGGGGAGAGGCTACACCTTC. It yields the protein CASSTDRGRGYTF.

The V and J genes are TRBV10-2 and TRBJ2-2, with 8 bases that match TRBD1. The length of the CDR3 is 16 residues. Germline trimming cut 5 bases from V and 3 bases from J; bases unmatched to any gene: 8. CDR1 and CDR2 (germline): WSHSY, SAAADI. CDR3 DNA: TGCGCCAGCAGTCACAGGACAGGGTTGGACACCGGGGAGCTGTTTTTT. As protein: CASSHRTGLDTGELFF.